A selection of T cell receptor beta chains follows, all from one sample in a study of T cell repertoires in cytomegalovirus infection. For these receptors, no antigen is known. From the reads, TCRdb called clonotypes with MiXCR, one entry per CDR3 protein. This sample has under 200,000 distinct CDR3 sequences, with 20% to 25% found just once. The starting material was CD8+ T cells from cultured PBMCs, obtained from culture after CMV antigen stimulation. The receptors derive from a human donor in good health (CMV status not recorded). Some clones in this sample may be carry-over from other donors' samples. CDR3s include the opening cysteine and the closing phenylalanine or tryptophan. A D gene is named only where the DNA matches it firmly. The size entry is marked missing in some rows and otherwise reads once, few, many or a size class.

V,D,size,J,DNA,CDR3
TRBV7-2,NA,many,TRBJ2-3,TGTGCCAGCAGCTTAGCGCGCTGGCCAAGGGGCAACACAGATACGCAGTATTTT,CASSLARWPRGNTDTQYF
TRBV4-3,NA,few,TRBJ1-4,TGCGCCAGCAGTAACTGGGAGGGGACTAATGAAAAACTGTTTTTT,CASSNWEGTNEKLFF
TRBV2,TRBD1,NA,TRBJ2-3,TGTGCCAGCAGCGCCCTGGGACAGGGAATAATCATCGATACGCAGTATTTT,CASSALGQGIIIDTQYF
TRBV6-6,TRBD1,few,TRBJ1-2,TGTGCCAGCAAGCCTCGGACAGGAAACTATGGCTACACCTTC,CASKPRTGNYGYTF
TRBV2,NA,NA,TRBJ2-2,TGTGCCATCTACCGAGTGGGAGAAGCGAACACCGGGGAGCTGTTTTTT,CAIYRVGEANTGELFF
TRBV27,NA,few,TRBJ2-1,TGTGCCAGCAGTTCGAACGATGAGCAGTTCTTC,CASSSNDEQFF
TRBV18,NA,NA,TRBJ2-5,TGTGCCAGCTCATCAGGCGCGGTCCCCATTTGGGAGACCCAGTACTTC,CASSSGAVPIWETQYF
TRBV4-3,NA,many,TRBJ1-4,TGCGCCAGCAGCCAAGATGGCGCCGGGACGGCGGATGAAAAACTGTTTTTT,CASSQDGAGTADEKLFF
TRBV7-9,NA,few,TRBJ2-1,TGTGCCAGCAGCGCAACAGGCCTCCCCTACAATGAGCAGTTCTTC,CASSATGLPYNEQFF
TRBV4-1,NA,many,TRBJ2-7,TGCGCCAGCAGCCACCCCGCACGGCAGATCGTCAACGAGCAGTACTTC,CASSHPARQIVNEQYF
TRBV7-2,TRBD1,few,TRBJ1-5,TGTGCCATCAGCTCCCATTGGACAGGACGGCATGATCAGCCCCAGCATTTT,CAISSHWTGRHDQPQHF
TRBV4-1,NA,NA,TRBJ2-1,TGCGCCAGCAGCCAAGCATCCGGGACAAATGAGCAGTTCTTC,CASSQASGTNEQFF
TRBV7-2,TRBD1,NA,TRBJ1-1,TGTGCCAGCAGCCGTCCAAACGCAGGGACAGGGCTTGAAGCTTTCTTT,CASSRPNAGTGLEAFF
TRBV9,TRBD2,few,TRBJ2-5,TGTGCCAGCAGCGGCAAGCCCGGGACTAGAGAGACCCAGTACTTC,CASSGKPGTRETQYF
TRBV7-2,NA,few,TRBJ1-4,TGTGCCAGCAGCTTAGATGGGGCCCCGGGGGAAAAACTGTTTTTT,CASSLDGAPGEKLFF
TRBV5-4,NA,NA,TRBJ1-5,TGTGCCAGCAGCTTGGATGGGGACCCCGGGACCCAGCATTTT,CASSLDGDPGTQHF
TRBV12-3/TRBV12-4,NA,NA,TRBJ1-2,TGTGCCAGCAGTTTAGAGGGGTCCCTTAGCTATGGCTACACCTTC,CASSLEGSLSYGYTF
TRBV7-9,TRBD1,NA,TRBJ1-6,TGTGCCAGCAGCCACAGACAGGGGGATCGCTCCTATAATTCACCCCTCCACTTT,CASSHRQGDRSYNSPLHF
TRBV6-6,NA,few,TRBJ1-5,TGTGCCAGCAGTGACTATAGCAATCAGCCCCAGCATTTT,CASSDYSNQPQHF
TRBV3-1,NA,few,TRBJ2-6,TGTGCCAGCAGCGAACCGCCAGGGGATGGGGCCAACGTCCTGACTTTC,CASSEPPGDGANVLTF
TRBV7-8,NA,NA,TRBJ2-1,TGTGCCAGCAGCTTAGACATGTACGATGAGCAGTTCTTC,CASSLDMYDEQFF
TRBV11-2,NA,few,TRBJ1-6,TGTGCCAGCAGCCCGACATACAAACTCTATAATTCACCCCTCCACTTT,CASSPTYKLYNSPLHF
TRBV6-2/TRBV6-3,TRBD1,NA,TRBJ1-1,TGTGCCAGCAGTTACGATCTCGCGGCAGGGGGCACTGAAGCTTTCTTT,CASSYDLAAGGTEAFF
TRBV7-2,TRBD1,few,TRBJ2-7,TGTGCCAGCAGCTTGCCACAGGGGGCGAATCCCTCCTACGAGCAGTACTTC,CASSLPQGANPSYEQYF
TRBV7-2,NA,NA,TRBJ2-3,TGTGCCAGCAGCTCCGAAAGCGGACCCCGGGCAGATACGCAGTATTTT,CASSSESGPRADTQYF
TRBV6-2/TRBV6-3,TRBD1,NA,TRBJ1-1,TGTGCCAGCAGTGAAGCCGGGACAGGGGTTACTGAAGCTTTCTTT,CASSEAGTGVTEAFF
TRBV25-1,NA,NA,TRBJ1-2,TGTGCCAGCAGTGAATACGGAGCTAACTATGGCTACACCTTC,CASSEYGANYGYTF
TRBV2,TRBD1,few,TRBJ1-2,TGTGCCACCTGGGACAGGAGAAACTATGGCTACACCTTC,CATWDRRNYGYTF
TRBV11-2,NA,NA,TRBJ1-2,TGTGCCAGCAGCCGTGGCGGGACACCCTATGGCTACACCTTC,CASSRGGTPYGYTF
TRBV7-9,NA,NA,TRBJ1-5,TGTGCCAGCAGCCCGGGACAACGCAATCAGCCCCAGCATTTT,CASSPGQRNQPQHF
TRBV7-2,TRBD2,few,TRBJ2-3,TGTGCCAGCATTCTAAACTTCGGACTAGCGGGCCCAACAGATACGCAGTATTTT,CASILNFGLAGPTDTQYF
TRBV27,TRBD2,few,TRBJ2-3,TGTGCCAGCAGTTTGACTAGCGGGGACCACACAGATACGCAGTATTTT,CASSLTSGDHTDTQYF
TRBV12-3/TRBV12-4,TRBD2,NA,TRBJ2-3,TGTGCCAGCAGCCTTACTAGCGGGGGGTACTCCAGAAGCACAGATACGCAGTATTTT,CASSLTSGGYSRSTDTQYF
TRBV6-1,NA,NA,TRBJ1-6,TGTGCCAGCAGTGAGGGAGTCTCCTTCCTTGGTAATTCACCCCTCCACTTT,CASSEGVSFLGNSPLHF
TRBV12-3/TRBV12-4,NA,NA,TRBJ1-1,TGTGCCAGCAGACCGGGAGCTTTCTTT,CASRPGAFF
TRBV7-2,NA,few,TRBJ1-2,TGTGCCAGCATCCCCATGGGAGTTACTAACTATGGCTACACCTTC,CASIPMGVTNYGYTF
TRBV7-6,NA,few,TRBJ1-6,TGTGCCAGCAGCCCGCGGCTGCAAGGGGCGAATTCACCCCTCCACTTT,CASSPRLQGANSPLHF
TRBV4-1,NA,few,TRBJ1-4,TGCGCCAGCAGCCAAGATTCAGATCGTGAAAAACTGTTTTTT,CASSQDSDREKLFF
TRBV7-2,NA,few,TRBJ1-2,TGTGCCAGCAGCTTAAACCAGGGGAACTATGGCTACACCTTC,CASSLNQGNYGYTF
TRBV12-3/TRBV12-4,NA,NA,TRBJ1-5,TGTGCCAGCAGTTTAGGCGGCATGAATCAGCCCCAGCATTTT,CASSLGGMNQPQHF
TRBV7-2,TRBD1,once,TRBJ1-1,TGTGCCAACAGCACAAGCTTGACAGGGGGCACTGAAGCTTTCTTT,CANSTSLTGGTEAFF
TRBV7-8,TRBD1,few,TRBJ1-5,TGTGCCAGCGGGGAGGGGACAGGAGGCAATCAGCCCCAGCATTTT,CASGEGTGGNQPQHF
TRBV7-2,TRBD1,few,TRBJ1-5,TGTGCCAGCAGCTTAAACAGGGGAGTGGGGCATGGCAATCAGCCCCAGCATTTT,CASSLNRGVGHGNQPQHF
TRBV27,NA,once,TRBJ2-1,TGTGCCAGCAGTTACTTAGGGGGTAGCTCCTACAATGAGCAGTTCTTC,CASSYLGGSSYNEQFF
TRBV7-2,TRBD2,few,TRBJ2-5,TGTGCCAGCAGCTCGACTAGCGGGGGGGGAGAGACCCAGTACTTC,CASSSTSGGGETQYF
TRBV11-2,NA,NA,TRBJ2-1,TGTGCCAGCACCCGTTCTTGGGTAAGCTCCTACAATGAGCAGTTCTTC,CASTRSWVSSYNEQFF
TRBV7-8,NA,few,TRBJ2-7,TGTGCCAGCAGCTTACACAGGGAAGCCTACGAGCAGTACTTC,CASSLHREAYEQYF
TRBV7-6,NA,NA,TRBJ1-5,TGTGCCAGCAGCTTAGAACAGAATCAGCCCCAGCATTTT,CASSLEQNQPQHF